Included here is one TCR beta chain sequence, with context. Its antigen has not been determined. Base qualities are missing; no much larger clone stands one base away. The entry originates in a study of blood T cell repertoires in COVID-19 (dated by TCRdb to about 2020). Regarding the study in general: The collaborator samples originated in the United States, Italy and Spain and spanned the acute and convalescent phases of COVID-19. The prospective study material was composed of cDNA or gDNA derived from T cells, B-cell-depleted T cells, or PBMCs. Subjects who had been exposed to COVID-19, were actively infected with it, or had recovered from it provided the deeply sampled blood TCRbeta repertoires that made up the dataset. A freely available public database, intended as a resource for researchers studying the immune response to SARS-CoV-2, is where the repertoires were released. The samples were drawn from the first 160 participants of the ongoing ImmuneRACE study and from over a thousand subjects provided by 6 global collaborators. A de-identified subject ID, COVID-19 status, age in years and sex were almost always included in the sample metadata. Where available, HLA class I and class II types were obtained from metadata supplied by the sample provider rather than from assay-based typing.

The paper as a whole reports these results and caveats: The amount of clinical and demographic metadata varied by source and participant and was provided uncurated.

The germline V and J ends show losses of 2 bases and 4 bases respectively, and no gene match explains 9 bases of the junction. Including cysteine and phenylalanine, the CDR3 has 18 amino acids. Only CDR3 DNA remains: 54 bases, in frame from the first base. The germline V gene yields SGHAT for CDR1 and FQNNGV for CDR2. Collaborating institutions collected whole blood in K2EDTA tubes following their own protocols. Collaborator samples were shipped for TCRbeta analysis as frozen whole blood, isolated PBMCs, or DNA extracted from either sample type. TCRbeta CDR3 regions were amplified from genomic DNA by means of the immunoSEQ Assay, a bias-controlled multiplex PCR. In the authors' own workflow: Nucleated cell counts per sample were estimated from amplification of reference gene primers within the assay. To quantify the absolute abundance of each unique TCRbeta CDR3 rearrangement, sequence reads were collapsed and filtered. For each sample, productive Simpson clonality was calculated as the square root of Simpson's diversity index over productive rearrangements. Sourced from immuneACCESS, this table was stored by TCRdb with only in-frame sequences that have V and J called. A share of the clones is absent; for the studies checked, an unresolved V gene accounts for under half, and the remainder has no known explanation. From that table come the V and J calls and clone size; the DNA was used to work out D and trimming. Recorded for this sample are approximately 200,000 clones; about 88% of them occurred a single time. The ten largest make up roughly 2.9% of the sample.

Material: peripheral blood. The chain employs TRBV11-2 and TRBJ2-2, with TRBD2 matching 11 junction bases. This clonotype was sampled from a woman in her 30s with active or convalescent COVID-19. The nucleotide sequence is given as TGTGCCAGCAGCTTAAACCTAGCGGGAGGTTCGGTCACCGGGGAGCTGTTTTTT. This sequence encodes CASSLNLAGGSVTGELFF.